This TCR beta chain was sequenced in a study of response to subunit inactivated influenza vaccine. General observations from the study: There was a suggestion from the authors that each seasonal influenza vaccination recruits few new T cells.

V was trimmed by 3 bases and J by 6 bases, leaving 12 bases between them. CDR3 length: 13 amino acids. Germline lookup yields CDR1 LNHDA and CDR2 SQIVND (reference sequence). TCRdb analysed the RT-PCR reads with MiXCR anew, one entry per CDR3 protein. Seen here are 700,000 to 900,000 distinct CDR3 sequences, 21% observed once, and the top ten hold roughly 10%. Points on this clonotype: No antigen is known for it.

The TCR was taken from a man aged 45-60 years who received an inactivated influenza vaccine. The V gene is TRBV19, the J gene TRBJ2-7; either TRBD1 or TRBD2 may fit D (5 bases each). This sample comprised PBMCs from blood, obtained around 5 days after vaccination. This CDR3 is CASSMGETGEQYF. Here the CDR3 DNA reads TGTGCCAGTAGTATGGGGGAGACGGGCGAGCAGTACTTC.